This T cell receptor (beta chain) was recovered during a study of T cells in Graves' hyperthyroidism and ophthalmopathy. Uncontrolled infection, other autoimmune disease, pregnancy or lactation excluded patients. CDR1 is WSHSY and CDR2 is SAAADI in the germline V gene. The CDR3 extends over 16 amino acids. TCR beta CDR3 sequences were amplified from RNA transcripts. TCR CDR3 underwent first-round RT-PCR with the HTBI primer set. Using its own MiXCR run on the multiplex PCR reads, TCRdb lists one record per CDR3 protein. The sample holds a few hundred thousand distinct CDR3 sequences, around 21% seen once. This clonotype occurred a few times. A junction boundary mismatches the germline segment, possibly from a read error.

The source is a man younger than 35 with Graves' hyperthyroidism. What was sequenced was blood. J is TRBJ2-2 and V is TRBV10-2; 7 nucleotides line up with TRBD2. The CDR3 sequence: CASGGEIRVNAGELFF. CDR3 bases: TGCGCCAGCGGGGGGGAGATAAGAGTGAACGCCGGGGAGCTGTTTTTT.